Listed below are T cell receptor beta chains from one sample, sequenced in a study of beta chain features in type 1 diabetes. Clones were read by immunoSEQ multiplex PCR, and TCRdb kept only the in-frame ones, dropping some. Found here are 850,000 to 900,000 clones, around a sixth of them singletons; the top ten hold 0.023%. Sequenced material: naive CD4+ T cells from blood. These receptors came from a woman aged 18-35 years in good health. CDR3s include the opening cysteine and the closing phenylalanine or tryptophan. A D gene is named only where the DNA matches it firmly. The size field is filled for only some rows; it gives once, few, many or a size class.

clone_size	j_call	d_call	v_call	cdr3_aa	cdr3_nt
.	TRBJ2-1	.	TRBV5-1	CASGATDSAYNEQFF	TGCGCCAGCGGGGCTACGGACTCGGCCTACAATGAGCAGTTCTTC
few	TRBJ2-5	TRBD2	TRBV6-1	CASSAGLAGVRETQYF	TGTGCCAGCAGTGCGGGACTAGCGGGAGTCCGGGAGACCCAGTACTTC
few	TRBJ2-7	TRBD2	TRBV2	CASSGARVAGAYYEQYF	TGTGCCAGCAGTGGGGCGCGGGTAGCGGGAGCTTACTACGAGCAGTACTTC
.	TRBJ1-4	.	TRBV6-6	CASSYGQRGGRLFF	TGTGCCAGCAGTTACGGGCAGAGGGGGGGTAGACTGTTTTTT
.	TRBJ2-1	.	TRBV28	CASSLLARNNEQFF	TGTGCCAGCAGTTTATTAGCCAGAAACAATGAGCAGTTCTTC
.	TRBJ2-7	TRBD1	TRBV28	CASSGTVPSYEQYF	TGTGCCAGCAGTGGGACAGTTCCATCCTACGAGCAGTACTTC
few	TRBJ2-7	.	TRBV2	CASSGESVEQYF	TGTGCCAGCAGTGGGGAGTCGGTCGAGCAGTACTTC
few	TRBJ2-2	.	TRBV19	CASSVLVPGELFF	TGTGCCAGTAGTGTACTAGTACCCGGGGAGCTGTTTTTT
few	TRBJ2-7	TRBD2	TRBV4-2	CASSQGGTSPLFYEQYF	TGTGCCAGCAGCCAAGGGGGGACTAGCCCGTTATTCTACGAGCAGTACTTC
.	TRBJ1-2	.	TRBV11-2	CASSDFRGSSLFGYTF	TGTGCCAGCAGCGATTTCAGGGGCTCCTCCTTGTTTGGCTACACCTTC
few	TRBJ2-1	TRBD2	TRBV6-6	CASSYSLAGGNEQFF	TGTGCCAGCAGTTATTCGCTAGCGGGGGGAAATGAGCAGTTCTTC
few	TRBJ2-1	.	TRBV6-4	CKGILQFF	TGCAAAGGGATTCTTCAGTTCTTC
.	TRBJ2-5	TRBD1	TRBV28	CASSLPMGDRAQTQYF	TGTGCCAGCAGTCTACCTATGGGGGACAGGGCACAGACCCAGTACTTC
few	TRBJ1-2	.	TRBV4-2	CASSQAVQGNYGYTF	TGTGCCAGCAGCCAAGCTGTCCAGGGGAACTATGGCTACACCTTC
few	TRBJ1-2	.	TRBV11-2	CASSLHRAGYTF	TGTGCCAGCAGCTTACACAGGGCTGGCTACACCTTC
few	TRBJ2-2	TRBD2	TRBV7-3	CASRAGGTGELFF	TGTGCCAGCAGGGCGGGAGGTACCGGGGAGCTGTTTTTT
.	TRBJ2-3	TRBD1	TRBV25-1	CASSDGTASTDTQYF	TGTGCCAGCAGTGACGGGACAGCGTCCACAGATACGCAGTATTTT
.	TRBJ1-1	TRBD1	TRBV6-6	CASSRTGGATEAFF	TGTGCCAGCAGTCGGACAGGGGGCGCGACTGAAGCTTTCTTT
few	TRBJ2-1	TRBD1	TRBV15	CATSTRTGEFAEQFF	TGTGCCACCAGCACTAGGACAGGGGAGTTTGCTGAGCAGTTCTTC
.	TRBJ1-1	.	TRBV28	CASSLQYTEAFF	TGTGCCAGCAGTCTTCAGTACACTGAAGCTTTCTTT
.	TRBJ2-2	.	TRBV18	CASSAATGELFF	TGTGCCAGCTCGGCAGCGACCGGGGAGCTGTTTTTT
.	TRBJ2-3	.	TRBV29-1	CSVERSPSTDTQYF	TGCAGCGTTGAACGGAGTCCTAGCACAGATACGCAGTATTTT
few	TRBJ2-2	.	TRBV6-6	CASSYYIGTTGELFF	TGTGCCAGCAGTTACTACATTGGAACCACCGGGGAGCTGTTTTTT
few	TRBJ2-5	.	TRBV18	CASSPPLATQETQYF	TGTGCCAGCTCACCGCCCCTAGCGACCCAAGAGACCCAGTACTTC
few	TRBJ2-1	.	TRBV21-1	CATPKGSSYNEQFF	TGTGCCACCCCTAAGGGTAGCTCCTACAATGAGCAGTTCTTC
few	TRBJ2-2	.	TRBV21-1	CASSRGNTGGKNTGELFF	TGTGCCAGCAGCAGGGGTAATACGGGAGGGAAGAACACCGGGGAGCTGTTTTTT
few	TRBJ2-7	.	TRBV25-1	CASSEYSGGREQYF	TGTGCCAGCAGTGAATATTCCGGGGGGCGGGAGCAGTACTTC
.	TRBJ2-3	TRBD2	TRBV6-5	CASSRLAKTDTQYF	TGTGCCAGCAGTCGACTAGCAAAGACAGATACGCAGTATTTT
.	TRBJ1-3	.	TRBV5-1	CASSLGLRSPSSGNTIYF	TGCGCCAGCAGCTTGGGCCTAAGAAGTCCGAGCTCTGGAAACACCATATATTTT
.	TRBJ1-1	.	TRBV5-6	CASSLAPGMNTEAFF	TGTGCCAGCAGCTTGGCTCCAGGCATGAACACTGAAGCTTTCTTT
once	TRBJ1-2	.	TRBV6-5	CASRTPGVHYGYTF	TGTGCCAGTAGGACCCCAGGGGTTCACTATGGCTACACCTTC
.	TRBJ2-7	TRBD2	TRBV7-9	CASSLVWASGSYEQYF	TGTGCCAGCAGCTTAGTTTGGGCTAGCGGCTCCTACGAGCAGTACTTC
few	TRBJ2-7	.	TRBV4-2	CASSQDHRDERRLYEQYF	TGTGCCAGCAGCCAAGATCATCGGGACGAACGCAGGCTCTACGAGCAGTACTTC
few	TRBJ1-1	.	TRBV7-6	CASSLYGRNTEAFF	TGTGCCAGCAGCTTATATGGCAGGAACACTGAAGCTTTCTTT
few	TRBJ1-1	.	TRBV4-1	CASSQVGAGRKTEAFF	TGCGCCAGCAGCCAAGTAGGGGCGGGGAGGAAAACTGAAGCTTTCTTT